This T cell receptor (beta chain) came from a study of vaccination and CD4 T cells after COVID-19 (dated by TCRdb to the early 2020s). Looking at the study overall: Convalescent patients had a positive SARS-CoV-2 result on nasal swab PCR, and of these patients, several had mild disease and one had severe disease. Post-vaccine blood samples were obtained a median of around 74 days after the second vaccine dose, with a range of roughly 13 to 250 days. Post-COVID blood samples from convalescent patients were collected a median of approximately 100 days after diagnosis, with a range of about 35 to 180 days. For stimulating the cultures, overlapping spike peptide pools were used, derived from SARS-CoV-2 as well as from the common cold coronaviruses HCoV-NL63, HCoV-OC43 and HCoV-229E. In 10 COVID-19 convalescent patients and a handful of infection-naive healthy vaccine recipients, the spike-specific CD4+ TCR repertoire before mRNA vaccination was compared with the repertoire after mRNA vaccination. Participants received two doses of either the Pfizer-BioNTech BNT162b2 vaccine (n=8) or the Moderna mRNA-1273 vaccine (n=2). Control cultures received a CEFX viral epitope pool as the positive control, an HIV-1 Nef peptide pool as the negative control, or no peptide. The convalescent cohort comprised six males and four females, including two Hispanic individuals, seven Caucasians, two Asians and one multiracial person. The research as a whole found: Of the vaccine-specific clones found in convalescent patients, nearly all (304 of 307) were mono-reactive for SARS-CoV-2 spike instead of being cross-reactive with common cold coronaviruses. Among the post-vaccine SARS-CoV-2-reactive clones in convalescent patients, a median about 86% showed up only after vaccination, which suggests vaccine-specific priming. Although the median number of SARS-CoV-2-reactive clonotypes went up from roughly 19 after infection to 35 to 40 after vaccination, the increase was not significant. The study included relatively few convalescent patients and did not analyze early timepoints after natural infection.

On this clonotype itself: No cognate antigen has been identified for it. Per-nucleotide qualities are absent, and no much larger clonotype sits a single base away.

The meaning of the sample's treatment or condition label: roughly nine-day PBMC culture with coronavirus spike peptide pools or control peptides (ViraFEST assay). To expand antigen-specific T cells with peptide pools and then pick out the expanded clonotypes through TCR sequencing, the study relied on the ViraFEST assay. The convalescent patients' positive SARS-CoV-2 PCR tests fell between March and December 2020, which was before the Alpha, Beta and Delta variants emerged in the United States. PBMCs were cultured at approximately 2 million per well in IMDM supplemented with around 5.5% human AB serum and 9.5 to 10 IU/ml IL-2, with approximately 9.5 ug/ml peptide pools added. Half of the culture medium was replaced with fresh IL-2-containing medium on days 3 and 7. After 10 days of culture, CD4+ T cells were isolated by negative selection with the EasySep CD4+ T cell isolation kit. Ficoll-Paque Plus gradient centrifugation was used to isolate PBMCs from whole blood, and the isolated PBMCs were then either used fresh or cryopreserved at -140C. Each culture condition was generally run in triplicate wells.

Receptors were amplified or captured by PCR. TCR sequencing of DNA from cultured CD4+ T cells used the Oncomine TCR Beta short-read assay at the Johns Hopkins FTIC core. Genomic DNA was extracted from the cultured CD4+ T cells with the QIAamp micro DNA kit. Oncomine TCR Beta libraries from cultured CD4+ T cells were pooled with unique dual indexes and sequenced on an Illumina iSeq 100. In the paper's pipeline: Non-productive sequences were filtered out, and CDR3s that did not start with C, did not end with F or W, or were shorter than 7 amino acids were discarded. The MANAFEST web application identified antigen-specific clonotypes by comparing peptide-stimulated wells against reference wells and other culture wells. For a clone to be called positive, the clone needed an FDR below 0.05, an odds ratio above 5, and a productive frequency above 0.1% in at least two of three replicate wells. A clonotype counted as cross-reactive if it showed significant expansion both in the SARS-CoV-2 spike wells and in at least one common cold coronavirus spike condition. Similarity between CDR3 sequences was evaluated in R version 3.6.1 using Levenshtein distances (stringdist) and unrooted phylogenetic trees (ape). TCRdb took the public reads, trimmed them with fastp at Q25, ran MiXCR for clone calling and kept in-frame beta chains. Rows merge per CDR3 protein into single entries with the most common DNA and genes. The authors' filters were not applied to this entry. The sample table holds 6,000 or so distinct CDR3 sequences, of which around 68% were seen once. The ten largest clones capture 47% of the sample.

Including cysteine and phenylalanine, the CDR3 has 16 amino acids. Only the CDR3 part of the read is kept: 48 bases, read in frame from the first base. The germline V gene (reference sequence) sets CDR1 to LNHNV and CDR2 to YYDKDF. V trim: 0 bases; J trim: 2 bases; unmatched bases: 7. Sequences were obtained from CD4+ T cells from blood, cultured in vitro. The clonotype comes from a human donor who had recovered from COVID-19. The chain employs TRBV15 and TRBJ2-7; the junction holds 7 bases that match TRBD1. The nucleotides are TGTGCCACCAGCAGAGATAGGGGGCCTTTTACCTACGAGCAGTACTTC. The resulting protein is CATSRDRGPFTYEQYF.